Each of the 10 T cell receptor beta chains below was sequenced from the same sample in a study of OX40 agonist ivuxolimab in advanced cancers. The method was immunoSEQ multiplex PCR; TCRdb's version includes in-frame clones alone and lacks a portion of them. The data contain tens of thousands of clones, approximately 84% of them singletons. The specimen was CD4+ or CD8+ T cells sorted from blood, collected in a trial of the OX40 agonist ivuxolimab. The receptor set was obtained from an adult with an advanced solid tumor such as melanoma, head and neck, liver or kidney cancer.

This clone appeared a single time. This sequence joins TRBV2 and TRBJ1-1; 9 nucleotides line up with TRBD1. Per germline, CDR1 SNHLY and CDR2 FYNNEI. The length of the CDR3 is 15 residues. Losses at the gene ends were 6 bases for V and 1 base for J; bases not matched to a gene: 6. CDR3 in DNA: TGTGCCAGCAGCGCTAGGGACAGGGCGAACACTGAAGCTTTCTTT. Translating gives CASSARDRANTEAFF.

The chain recombines TRBV2 with TRBJ2-3, with 9 bases that match TRBD2. The CDR3 is made up of 15 amino acids. With 4 bases clipped from V and 6 bases from J, the junction kept 8 bases outside the gene matches. Per the germline V gene, CDR1 is SNHLY and CDR2 is FYNNEI. CDR3 loop: CASSVVAGVYDTQYF. The CDR3 bases are TGTGCCAGCAGTGTAGTAGCGGGAGTTTATGATACGCAGTATTTT. The full variable domain, completed using reference TRBV2 and TRBJ2-3, is EPEVTQTPSHQVTQMGQEVILRCVPISNHLYFYWYRQILGQKVEFLVSFYNNEISEKSEIFDDQFSVERPDGSNFTLKIRSTKLEDSAMYFCASSVVAGVYDTQYFGPGTRLTVL.

The J gene is TRBJ1-1, the V gene TRBV19; no firm D call. This CDR3 is built from 16 residues. V was trimmed by 1 base and J by 0 bases, leaving 12 bases between them. Germline CDR1 is LNHDA and CDR2 is SQIVND (reference sequence). The DNA for the CDR3 is TGTGCCAGTAGTATAGTTGCGGGGATTATGAACACTGAAGCTTTCTTT. Residues: CASSIVAGIMNTEAFF.

The J gene is TRBJ2-1, the V gene TRBV29-1; no firm D call. The CDR3 is 16 amino acids. The germline gives CDR1 SQVTM, CDR2 ANQGSEA. The V and J ends lost 4 bases and 1 base respectively, with 17 bases between them. The CDR3 DNA reads TGCAGCGTTGTTGGTCAGACCCTAATTTCCTACAATGAGCAGTTCTTC. Protein sequence: CSVVGQTLISYNEQFF.

This clone was seen a handful of times. V and J are TRBV15 and TRBJ2-7, with D possibly matching TRBD1 (5 bases). The CDR3 has 14 residues. Trimming pared 1 base from V and 2 bases from J, leaving 9 bases between. The germline CDR1 and CDR2 sequences are LNHNV and YYDKDF (reference sequence). CDR3 nucleotide sequence: TGTGCCACCAGCAGAGGGGGCGTAGCCTACGAGCAGTACTTC. Encoded protein: CATSRGGVAYEQYF.

This clone occurred a few times. The chain couples TRBV2 to TRBJ1-5; D is uncertain. CDR3 size: 15 residues. Germline assignment: CDR1 SNHLY and CDR2 FYNNEI. V was pared by 5 bases and J by 0 bases, with 11 bases between. CDR3 protein: CASSPSRDSNQPQHF. The DNA of the CDR3 is TGTGCCAGCAGTCCCTCCCGGGATAGCAATCAGCCCCAGCATTTT. The variable domain in full, with the rest retrieved from reference TRBV2 and TRBJ1-5, is EPEVTQTPSHQVTQMGQEVILRCVPISNHLYFYWYRQILGQKVEFLVSFYNNEISEKSEIFDDQFSVERPDGSNFTLKIRSTKLEDSAMYFCASSPSRDSNQPQHFGDGTRLSIL.

The chain recombines TRBV6-4 with TRBJ1-2; D call uncertain. Germline CDR1 and CDR2: MRHNA and SNTAGT. The CDR3 consists of 14 residues. The V and J ends lost 0 bases and 2 bases respectively, with 7 bases between them. The CDR3, as DNA: TGTGCCAGCAGTGACTCGGCCAGAAACTATGGCTACACCTTC. Residues: CASSDSARNYGYTF.

The rearrangement joins TRBV6-5 to TRBJ2-5; the match to TRBD2 covers 8 bases. V was clipped by 0 bases and J by 5 bases; unmatched bases: 8. The CDR3 covers 16 residues. Germline V gene lookup returns CDR1 MNHEY and CDR2 SVGAGI. CDR3 sequence reads: CASSYSTGRAGETQYF. In DNA form, the CDR3 reads TGTGCCAGCAGTTACTCGACCGGGAGGGCCGGCGAGACCCAGTACTTC.

The V and J genes are TRBV7-6 and TRBJ1-6; tentative D call: TRBD1 (5 bases). Trimming took off 0 bases at V and 3 bases at J, with 18 bases between the two ends. This CDR3 contains 19 residues. The V gene's germline CDR1 is SGHVS and CDR2 FNYEAQ. CDR3 sequence: CASSLAPILDRDYNSPLHF. The CDR3, as DNA: TGTGCCAGCAGCTTAGCCCCTATTCTCGACAGAGACTATAATTCACCCCTCCACTTT.

The chain recombines TRBV5-4 with TRBJ2-3; 8 bases are shared with TRBD1. Germline CDR1 SGHNT, CDR2 YYREEE (reference sequence). The CDR3 is 14 amino acids. V dropped 4 bases and J dropped 6; count of bases not matched to a gene: 7. The CDR3 region is CASSKSTGVDTQYF. The CDR3, as DNA: TGTGCCAGCAGCAAGTCGACAGGGGTTGATACGCAGTATTTT.